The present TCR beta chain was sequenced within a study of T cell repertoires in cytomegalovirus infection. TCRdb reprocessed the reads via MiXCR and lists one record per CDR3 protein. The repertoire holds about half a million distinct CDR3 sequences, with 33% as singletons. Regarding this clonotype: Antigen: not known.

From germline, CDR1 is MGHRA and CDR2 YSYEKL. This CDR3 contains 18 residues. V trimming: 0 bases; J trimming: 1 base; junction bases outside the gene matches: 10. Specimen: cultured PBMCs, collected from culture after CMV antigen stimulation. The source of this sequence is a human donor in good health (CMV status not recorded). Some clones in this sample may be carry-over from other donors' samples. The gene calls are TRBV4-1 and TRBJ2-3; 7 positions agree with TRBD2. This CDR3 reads CASSQDRASGLRTDTQYF. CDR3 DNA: TGCGCCAGCAGCCAAGATAGGGCTAGCGGACTTCGCACAGATACGCAGTATTTT.